Listed here are 5 T cell receptor beta chains from one sample, sequenced in a study of shared clonotypes between healthy human individuals. Method: immunoSEQ multiplex PCR; TCRdb's copy keeps in-frame clones and lacks some. The top ten hold roughly 0.13% of the sample, which has 2 million to 2.5 million clones, approximately 96% seen once. Sequenced: naive CD4+ T cells sorted from blood. The subset denotes: CD45RA+ positively selected. The source is a man aged 18 to 29 in good health.

Comments on this clone: Other DNA sequences in this sample translate to the same CDR3. The chain links TRBV14 to TRBJ2-5; D unresolved. The CDR3 is made up of 12 amino acids. V lost 1 base, J lost 5 bases, and 5 bases lay in between. Looked up from germline, CDR1 is SGHDN and CDR2 is FVKESK. The CDR3 loop is CASSQVRETQYF. The CDR3 nucleotides are TGTGCCAGCAGCCAAGTACGGGAGACCCAGTACTTC.

The rearrangement joins TRBV4-2 to TRBJ1-6; D remains ambiguous. The CDR3 consists of 14 residues. The ends were cut back, 4 bases at V and 14 bases at J, with 18 bases in the middle. The germline V gene encodes CDR1 LGHNA and CDR2 YNFKEQ. CDR3 loop: CASSLPDPGFSLHF. The CDR3 region has the DNA TGTGCCAGCAGCCTTCCGGACCCCGGTTTCTCCCTCCACTTT.

The chain is built from TRBV7-9 and TRBJ2-3; 7 nucleotides line up with TRBD1. V gave up 5 bases and J gave up 6 bases; unmatched junction bases: 5. CDR1 is SEHNR, CDR2 FQNEAQ, per germline (reference sequence). The CDR3 extends over 13 amino acids. The CDR3 nucleotides are TGTGCCAGCAGCCTTGGGACAGTCGATACGCAGTATTTT. Encoded protein: CASSLGTVDTQYF.

This clone was observed a handful of times. The chain employs TRBV6-1 and TRBJ2-5, with TRBD1 as a possible D gene (6 bases). Trimming shortened V by 6 bases and J by 3 bases, and 8 bases separated the two germline ends. The CDR3 sequence is 12 residues long. The V gene's germline CDR1 is MNHNS and CDR2 SASEGT. In DNA form, the CDR3 reads TGTGCCAGCAGCAACAGGGAAGAGACCCAGTACTTC. Translating it yields CASSNREETQYF.

The chain is built from TRBV6-5 and TRBJ2-7; 7 bases are a match to TRBD1. Germline loops: CDR1 MNHEY, CDR2 SVGAGI. V shed 4 bases and J 1 base; nucleotides not matched to a gene: 4. The CDR3 contains 14 residues. The CDR3 nucleotides read TGTGCCAGCAGTTCGGGACAGCGATCCTACGAGCAGTACTTC. The encoded protein is CASSSGQRSYEQYF.